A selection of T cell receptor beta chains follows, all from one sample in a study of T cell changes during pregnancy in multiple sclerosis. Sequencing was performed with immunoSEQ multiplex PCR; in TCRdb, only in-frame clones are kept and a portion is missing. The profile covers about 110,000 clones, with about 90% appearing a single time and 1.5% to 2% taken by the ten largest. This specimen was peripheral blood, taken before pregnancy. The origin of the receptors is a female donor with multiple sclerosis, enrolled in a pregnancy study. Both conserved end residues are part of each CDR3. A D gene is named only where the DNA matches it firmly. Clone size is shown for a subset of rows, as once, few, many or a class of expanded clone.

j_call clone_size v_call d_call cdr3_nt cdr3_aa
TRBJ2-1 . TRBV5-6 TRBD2 TGTGCCAGCAGCCAAGGGACTACCTACAATGAGCAGTTCTTC CASSQGTTYNEQFF
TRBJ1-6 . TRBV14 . TGTGCCAGCAGCTCTGCAGCGGGGATGCTTAATTCACCCCTCCACTTT CASSSAAGMLNSPLHF
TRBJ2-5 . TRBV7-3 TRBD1 TGTGCCAGCAGCTTAATAGGTGTAGCCGACAGGGGTATCGGGAAGACCCAGTACTTC CASSLIGVADRGIGKTQYF
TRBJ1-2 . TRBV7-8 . TGTGCCAGCAGACCGGGGATCAACTATGGCTACACCTTC CASRPGINYGYTF
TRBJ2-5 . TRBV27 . TGTGCCAGCAGATCCGGGGTTCAAGAGACCCAGTACTTC CASRSGVQETQYF
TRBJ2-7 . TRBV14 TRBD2 TGTGCCAGCAGCCAAGTATCACTAGCGGGGGGCGCCTACGAGCAGTACTTC CASSQVSLAGGAYEQYF
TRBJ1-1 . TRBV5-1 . TGCGCCAGCAGCTTGGAACAGGCGAACACTGAAGCTTTCTTT CASSLEQANTEAFF
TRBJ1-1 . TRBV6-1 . TGTGCCAGCAGCGGGGAGAGAACAGGGCGGCCTGAAGCTTTCTTT CASSGERTGRPEAFF
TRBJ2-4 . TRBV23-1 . TGCGCCAGCGGCGGGCCTAATAACGGGGCCAAAAACATTCAGTACTTC CASGGPNNGAKNIQYF
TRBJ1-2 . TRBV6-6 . TGTGCCAGCAGTTTCACGACAGTGAAGAACTATGGCTACACCTTC CASSFTTVKNYGYTF
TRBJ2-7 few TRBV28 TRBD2 TGTGCCAGCGTCCCCCTAGGGAGGGAGAACAACGAGCAGTACTTC CASVPLGRENNEQYF
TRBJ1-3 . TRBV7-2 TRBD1 TGTGCCAGCAGCTCTGGGACAGGGGGTTCCGGAAACACCATATATTTT CASSSGTGGSGNTIYF
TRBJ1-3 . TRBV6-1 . TGTGCCAGCAGCCTCGACAGGGGAAACACCATATATTTT CASSLDRGNTIYF
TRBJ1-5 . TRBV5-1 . TGCGCCAGCAGCTTGGGCTCAGGCAATCAGCCCCAGCATTTT CASSLGSGNQPQHF
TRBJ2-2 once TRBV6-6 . TGTGCCAGCAAATTCGACAGGTACACCGGGGAGCTGTTTTTT CASKFDRYTGELFF
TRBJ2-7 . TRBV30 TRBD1 TGTGCCTGGAGTGTTGAGACAGGGGGATACGAGCAGTACTTC CAWSVETGGYEQYF
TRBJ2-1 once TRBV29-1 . TGCAGCGTTGAGGGCGGGACCTACAATGAGCAGTTCTTC CSVEGGTYNEQFF